Detailed here is one T cell receptor beta chain. Its antigen is undetermined. CDR3 size: 14 residues. The germline CDR1 and CDR2 sequences are SGHRS and YFSETQ. Trimming took 0 bases from V and 4 from J, leaving 11 bases between them. The survey-level immunoSEQ assay was used. Repertoires were generated with immunoSEQ multiplex PCR, while TCRdb's copy carries only in-frame clones and drops some. This sample has under 35,000 clones; 78% occur once, and the top ten carry 2.5%. The sample is drawn from a study of STAT5B mutations in CD4+ large granular lymphocyte leukemia. General observations from the study: The CD4+ versus CD8+ T-LGLL clonality difference may reflect limited sample size.

The rearrangement links TRBV5-1 to TRBJ2-7; a weak D match, TRBD1 (6 bases). The TCR comes from a human donor in good health. Material for sequencing was CD4+ T cells from blood buffy coats. CDR3 protein: CASSLGTAVYEQYF. CDR3 nucleotide sequence: TGCGCCAGCAGCTTGGGGACAGCCGTATACGAGCAGTACTTC.